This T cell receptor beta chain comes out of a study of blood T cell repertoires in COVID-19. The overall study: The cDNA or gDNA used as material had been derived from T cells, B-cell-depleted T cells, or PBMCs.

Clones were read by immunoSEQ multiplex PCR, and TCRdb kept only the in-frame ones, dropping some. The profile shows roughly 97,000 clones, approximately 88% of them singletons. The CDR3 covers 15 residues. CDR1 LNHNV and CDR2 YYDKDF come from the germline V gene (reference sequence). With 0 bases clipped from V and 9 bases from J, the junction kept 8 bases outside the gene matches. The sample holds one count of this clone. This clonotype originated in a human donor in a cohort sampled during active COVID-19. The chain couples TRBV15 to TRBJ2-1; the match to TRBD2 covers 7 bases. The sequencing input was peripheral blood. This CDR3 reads CATSREVWGEGEQFF. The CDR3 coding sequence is TGTGCCACCAGCAGAGAGGTTTGGGGGGAGGGTGAGCAGTTCTTC.